The TCR beta chain under discussion was sequenced for a study of CD8 T cells in ankylosing spondylitis. General study results and limits: Reportedly, significant enrichment of disease-linked clones occurred in matched ankylosing spondylitis synovial fluid. Blood from ankylosing spondylitis patients appeared to carry a characteristic roughly eight-variant TCR beta motif.

MiXCR, applied by TCRdb to the 5' RACE reads, yields one record per CDR3 protein. Of approximately 400,000 distinct CDR3 sequences in the sample, 17% were seen once. This clonotype was counted a few times. Its specificity is unknown. Germline V gives CDR1 MNHNS, CDR2 SASEGT. The CDR3 runs to 14 residues. Trimming at V came to 5 bases and at J to 7 bases, leaving 8 bases not matched to a gene. Input material: blood, either unsorted or a sorted T cell fraction (not recorded which). V usage is TRBV6-1 and J usage is TRBJ1-5; TRBD1 aligns across 7 bases. This clonotype originated in a male donor with ankylosing spondylitis. The CDR3 protein is CASSLNDRVQPQHF. In DNA form, the CDR3 reads TGTGCCAGCAGTCTTAATGACAGGGTCCAGCCCCAGCATTTT.